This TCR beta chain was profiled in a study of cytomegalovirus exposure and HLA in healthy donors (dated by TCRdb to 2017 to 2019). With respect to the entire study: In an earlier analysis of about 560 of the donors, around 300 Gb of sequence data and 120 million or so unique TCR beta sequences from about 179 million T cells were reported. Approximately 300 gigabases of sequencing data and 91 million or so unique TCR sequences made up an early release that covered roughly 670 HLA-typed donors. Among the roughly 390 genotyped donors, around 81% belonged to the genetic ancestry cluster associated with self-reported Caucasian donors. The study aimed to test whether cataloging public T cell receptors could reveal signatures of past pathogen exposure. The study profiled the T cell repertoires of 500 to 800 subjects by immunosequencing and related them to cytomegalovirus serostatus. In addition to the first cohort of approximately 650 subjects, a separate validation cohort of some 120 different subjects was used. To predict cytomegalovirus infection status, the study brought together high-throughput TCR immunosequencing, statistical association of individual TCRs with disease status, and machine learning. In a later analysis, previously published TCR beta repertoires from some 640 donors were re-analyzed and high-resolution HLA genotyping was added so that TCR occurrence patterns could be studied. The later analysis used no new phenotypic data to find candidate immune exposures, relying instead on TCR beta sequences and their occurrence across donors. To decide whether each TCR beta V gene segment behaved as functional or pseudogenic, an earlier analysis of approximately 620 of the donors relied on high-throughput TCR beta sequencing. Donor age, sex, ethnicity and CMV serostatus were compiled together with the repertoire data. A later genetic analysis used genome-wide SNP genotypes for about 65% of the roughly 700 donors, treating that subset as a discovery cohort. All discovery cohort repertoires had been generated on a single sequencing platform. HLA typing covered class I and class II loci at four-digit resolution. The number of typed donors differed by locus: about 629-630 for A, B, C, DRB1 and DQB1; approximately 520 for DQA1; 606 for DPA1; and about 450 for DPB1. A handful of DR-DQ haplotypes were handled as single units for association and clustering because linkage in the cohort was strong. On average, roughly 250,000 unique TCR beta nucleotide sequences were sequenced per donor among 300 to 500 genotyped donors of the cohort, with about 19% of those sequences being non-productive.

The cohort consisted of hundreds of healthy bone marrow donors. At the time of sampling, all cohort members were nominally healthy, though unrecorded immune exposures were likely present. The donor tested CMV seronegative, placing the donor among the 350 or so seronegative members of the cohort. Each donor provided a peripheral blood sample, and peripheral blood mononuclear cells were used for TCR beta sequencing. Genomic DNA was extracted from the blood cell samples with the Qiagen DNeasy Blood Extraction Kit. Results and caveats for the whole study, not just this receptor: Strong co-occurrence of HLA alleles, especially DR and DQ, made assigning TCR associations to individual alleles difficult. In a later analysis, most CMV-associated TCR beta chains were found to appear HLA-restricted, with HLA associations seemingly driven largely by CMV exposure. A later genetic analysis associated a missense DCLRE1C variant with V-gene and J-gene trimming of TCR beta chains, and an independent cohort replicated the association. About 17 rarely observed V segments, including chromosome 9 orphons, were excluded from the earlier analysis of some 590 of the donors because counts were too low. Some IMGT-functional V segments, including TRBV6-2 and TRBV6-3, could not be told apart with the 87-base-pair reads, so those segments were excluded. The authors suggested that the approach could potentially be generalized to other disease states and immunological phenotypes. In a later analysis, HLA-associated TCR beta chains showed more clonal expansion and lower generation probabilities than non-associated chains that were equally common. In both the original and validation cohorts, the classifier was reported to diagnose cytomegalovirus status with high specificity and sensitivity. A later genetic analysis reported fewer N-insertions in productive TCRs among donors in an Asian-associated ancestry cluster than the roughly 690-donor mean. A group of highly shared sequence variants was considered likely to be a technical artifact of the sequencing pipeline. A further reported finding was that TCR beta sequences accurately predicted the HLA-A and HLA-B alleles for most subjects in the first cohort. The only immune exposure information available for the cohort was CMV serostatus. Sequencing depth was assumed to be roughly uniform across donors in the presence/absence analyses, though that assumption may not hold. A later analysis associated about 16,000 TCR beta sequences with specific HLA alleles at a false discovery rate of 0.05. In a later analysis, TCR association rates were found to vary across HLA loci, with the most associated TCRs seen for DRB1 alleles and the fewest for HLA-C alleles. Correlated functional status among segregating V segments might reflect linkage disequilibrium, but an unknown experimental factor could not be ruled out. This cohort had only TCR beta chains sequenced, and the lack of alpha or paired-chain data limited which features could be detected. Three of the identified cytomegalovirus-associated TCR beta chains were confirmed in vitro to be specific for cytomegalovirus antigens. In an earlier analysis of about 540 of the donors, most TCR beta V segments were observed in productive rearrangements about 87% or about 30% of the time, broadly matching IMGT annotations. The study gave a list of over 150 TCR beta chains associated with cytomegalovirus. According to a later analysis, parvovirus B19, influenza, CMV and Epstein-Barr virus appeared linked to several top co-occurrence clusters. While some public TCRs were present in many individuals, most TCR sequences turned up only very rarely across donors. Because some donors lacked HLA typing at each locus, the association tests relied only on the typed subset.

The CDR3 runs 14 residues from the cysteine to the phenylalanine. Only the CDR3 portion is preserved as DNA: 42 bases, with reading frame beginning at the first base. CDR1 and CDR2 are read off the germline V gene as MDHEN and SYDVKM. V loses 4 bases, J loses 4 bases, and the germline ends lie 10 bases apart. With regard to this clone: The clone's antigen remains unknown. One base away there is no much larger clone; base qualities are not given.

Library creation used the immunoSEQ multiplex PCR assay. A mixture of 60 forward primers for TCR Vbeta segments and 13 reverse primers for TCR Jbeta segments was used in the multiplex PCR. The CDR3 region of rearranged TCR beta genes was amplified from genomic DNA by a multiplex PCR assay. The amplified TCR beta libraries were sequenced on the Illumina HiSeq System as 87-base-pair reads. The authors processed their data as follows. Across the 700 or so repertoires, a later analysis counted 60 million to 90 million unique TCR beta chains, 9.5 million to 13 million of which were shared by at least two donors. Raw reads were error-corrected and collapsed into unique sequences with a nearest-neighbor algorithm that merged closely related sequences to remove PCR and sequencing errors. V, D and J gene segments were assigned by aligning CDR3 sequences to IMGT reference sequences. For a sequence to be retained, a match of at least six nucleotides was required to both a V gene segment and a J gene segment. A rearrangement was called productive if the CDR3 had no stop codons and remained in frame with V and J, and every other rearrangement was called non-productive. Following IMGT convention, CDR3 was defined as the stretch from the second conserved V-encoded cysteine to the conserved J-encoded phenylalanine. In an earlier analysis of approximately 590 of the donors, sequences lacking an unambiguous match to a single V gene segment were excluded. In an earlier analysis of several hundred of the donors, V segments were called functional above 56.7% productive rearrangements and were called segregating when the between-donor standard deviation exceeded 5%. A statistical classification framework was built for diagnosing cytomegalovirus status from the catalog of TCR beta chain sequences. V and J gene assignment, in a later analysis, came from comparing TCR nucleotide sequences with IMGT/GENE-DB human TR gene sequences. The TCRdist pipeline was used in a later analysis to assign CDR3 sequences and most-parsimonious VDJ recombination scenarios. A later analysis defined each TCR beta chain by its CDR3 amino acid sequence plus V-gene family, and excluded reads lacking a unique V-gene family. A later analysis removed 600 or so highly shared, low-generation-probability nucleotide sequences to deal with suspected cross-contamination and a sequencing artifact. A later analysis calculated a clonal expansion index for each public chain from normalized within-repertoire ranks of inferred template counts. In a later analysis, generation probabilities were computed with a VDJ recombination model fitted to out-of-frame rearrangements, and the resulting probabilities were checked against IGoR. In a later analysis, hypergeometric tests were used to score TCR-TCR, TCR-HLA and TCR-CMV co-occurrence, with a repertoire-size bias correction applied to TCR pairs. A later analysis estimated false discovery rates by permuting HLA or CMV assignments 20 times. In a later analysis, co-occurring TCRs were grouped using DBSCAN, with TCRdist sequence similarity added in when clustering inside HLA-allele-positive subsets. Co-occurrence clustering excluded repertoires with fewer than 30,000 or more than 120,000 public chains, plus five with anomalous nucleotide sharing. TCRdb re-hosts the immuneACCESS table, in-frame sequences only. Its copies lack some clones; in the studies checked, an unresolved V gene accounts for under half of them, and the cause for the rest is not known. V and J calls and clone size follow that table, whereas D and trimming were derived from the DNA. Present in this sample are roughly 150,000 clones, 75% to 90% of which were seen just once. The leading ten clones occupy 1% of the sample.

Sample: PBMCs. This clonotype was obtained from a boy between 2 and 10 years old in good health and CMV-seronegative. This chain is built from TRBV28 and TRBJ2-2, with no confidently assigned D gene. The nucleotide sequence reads TGTGCCAGCAGTTCTCTAAGCCCCACCGGGGAGCTGTTTTTT. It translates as CASSSLSPTGELFF.